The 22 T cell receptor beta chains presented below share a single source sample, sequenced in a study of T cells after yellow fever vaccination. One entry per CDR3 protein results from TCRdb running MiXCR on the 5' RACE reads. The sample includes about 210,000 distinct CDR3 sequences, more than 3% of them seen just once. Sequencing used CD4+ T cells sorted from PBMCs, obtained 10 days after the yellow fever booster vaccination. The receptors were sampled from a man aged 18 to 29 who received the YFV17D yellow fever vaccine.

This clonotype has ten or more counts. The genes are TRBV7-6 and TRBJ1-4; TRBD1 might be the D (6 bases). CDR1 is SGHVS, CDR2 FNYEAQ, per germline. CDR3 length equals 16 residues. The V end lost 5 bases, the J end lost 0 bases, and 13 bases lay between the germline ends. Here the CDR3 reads CASSPTGTATNEKLFF. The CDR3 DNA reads TGTGCCAGCAGCCCGACAGGAACTGCAACTAATGAAAAACTGTTTTTT.

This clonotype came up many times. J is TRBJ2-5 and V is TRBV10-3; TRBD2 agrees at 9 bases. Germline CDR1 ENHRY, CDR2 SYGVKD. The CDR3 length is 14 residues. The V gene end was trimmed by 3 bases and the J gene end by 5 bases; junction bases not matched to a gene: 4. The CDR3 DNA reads TGTGCCATCAGTGAATCAAGCGGGGGGGAGACCCAGTACTTC. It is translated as CAISESSGGETQYF.

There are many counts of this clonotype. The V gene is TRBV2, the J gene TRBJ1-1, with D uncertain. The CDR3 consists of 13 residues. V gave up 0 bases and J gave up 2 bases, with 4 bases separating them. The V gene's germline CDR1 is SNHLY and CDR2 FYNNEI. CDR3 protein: CASSEALNTEAFF. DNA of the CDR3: TGTGCCAGCAGTGAAGCGTTAAACACTGAAGCTTTCTTT.

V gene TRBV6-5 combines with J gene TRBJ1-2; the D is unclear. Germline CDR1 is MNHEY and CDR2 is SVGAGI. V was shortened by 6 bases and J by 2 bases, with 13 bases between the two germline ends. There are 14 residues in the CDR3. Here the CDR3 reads CASSRRIENYGYTF. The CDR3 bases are TGTGCCAGCAGCCGGCGGATCGAGAACTATGGCTACACCTTC.

This chain's CDR3 is CSALDTSSYNEQFF. CDR3 nucleotide sequence: TGCAGTGCTCTCGACACGAGCTCCTACAATGAGCAGTTCTTC. This chain links TRBV20-1 with TRBJ2-1; D gene ambiguous. The CDR3 is 14 residues long. Trimming cost V 5 bases and J 0 bases, with 11 bases left between them. CDR1 is DFQATT, CDR2 SNEGSKA, per germline (reference sequence).

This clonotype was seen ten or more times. CDR3 in amino acids: CASSSALDGLLQETQYF. In nucleotides, the CDR3 is TGCGCCAGCAGCTCTGCTCTGGACGGGCTCCTTCAAGAGACCCAGTACTTC. The gene calls are TRBV5-1 and TRBJ2-5; D not resolved. V lost 3 bases, J lost 2 bases, and 20 bases lay in between. Looked up from germline, CDR1 is SGHRS and CDR2 is YFSETQ. The CDR3 is 17 residues long.

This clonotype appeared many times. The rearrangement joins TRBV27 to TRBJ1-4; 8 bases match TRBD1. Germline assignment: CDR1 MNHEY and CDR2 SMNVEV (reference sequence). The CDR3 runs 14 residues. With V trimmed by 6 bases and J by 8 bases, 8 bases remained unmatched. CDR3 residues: CASRSGGSVEKLFF. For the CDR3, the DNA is TGTGCCAGCAGGTCAGGGGGCAGCGTGGAAAAACTGTTTTTT.

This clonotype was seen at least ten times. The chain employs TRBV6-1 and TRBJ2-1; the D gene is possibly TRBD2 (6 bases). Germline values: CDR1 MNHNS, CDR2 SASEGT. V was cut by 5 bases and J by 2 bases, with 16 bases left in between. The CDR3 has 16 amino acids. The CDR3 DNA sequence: TGTGCCAGCAGTACCCTTAGCGGAGCAACCTACAATGAGCAGTTCTTC. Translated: CASSTLSGATYNEQFF.

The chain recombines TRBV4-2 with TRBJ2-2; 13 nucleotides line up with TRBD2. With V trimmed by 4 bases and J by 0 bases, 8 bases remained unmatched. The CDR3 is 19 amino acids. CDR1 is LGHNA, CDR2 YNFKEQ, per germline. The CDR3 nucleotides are TGTGCCAGCAGCCGCCGACTAGCGGGGGGCCTCGCGAACACCGGGGAGCTGTTTTTT. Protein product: CASSRRLAGGLANTGELFF.

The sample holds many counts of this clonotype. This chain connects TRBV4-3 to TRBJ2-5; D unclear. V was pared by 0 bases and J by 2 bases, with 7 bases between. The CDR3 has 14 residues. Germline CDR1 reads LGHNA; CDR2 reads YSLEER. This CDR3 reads CASSQDLAQETQYF. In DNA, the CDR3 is TGCGCCAGCAGCCAAGATTTGGCGCAAGAGACCCAGTACTTC.

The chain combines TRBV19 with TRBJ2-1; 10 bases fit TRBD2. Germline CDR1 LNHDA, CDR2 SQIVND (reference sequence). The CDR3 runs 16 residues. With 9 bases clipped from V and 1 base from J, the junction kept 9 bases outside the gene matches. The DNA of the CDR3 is TGTGCCAGCGCACCTCTTAGCGGGGGGTCCTACAATGAGCAGTTCTTC. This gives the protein CASAPLSGGSYNEQFF.

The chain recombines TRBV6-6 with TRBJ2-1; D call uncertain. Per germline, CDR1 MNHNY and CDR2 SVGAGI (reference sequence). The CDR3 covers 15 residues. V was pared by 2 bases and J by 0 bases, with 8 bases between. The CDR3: CASSYTANSYNEQFF. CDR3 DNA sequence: TGTGCCAGCAGTTACACAGCCAACTCCTACAATGAGCAGTTCTTC.

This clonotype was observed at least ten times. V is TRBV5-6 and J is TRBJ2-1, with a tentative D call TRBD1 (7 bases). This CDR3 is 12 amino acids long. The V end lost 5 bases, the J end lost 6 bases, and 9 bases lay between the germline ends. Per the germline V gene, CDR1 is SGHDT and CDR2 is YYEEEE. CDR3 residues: CASRRDSNEQFF. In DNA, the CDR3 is TGTGCCAGCAGGCGGGACAGCAATGAGCAGTTCTTC.

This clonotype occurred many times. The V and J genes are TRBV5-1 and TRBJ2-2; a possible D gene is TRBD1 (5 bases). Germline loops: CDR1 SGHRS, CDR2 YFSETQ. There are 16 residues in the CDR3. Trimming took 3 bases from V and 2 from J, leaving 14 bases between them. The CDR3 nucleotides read TGCGCCAGCAGCTCCTTGGCCCAGGGTAACACCGGGGAGCTGTTTTTT. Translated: CASSSLAQGNTGELFF.

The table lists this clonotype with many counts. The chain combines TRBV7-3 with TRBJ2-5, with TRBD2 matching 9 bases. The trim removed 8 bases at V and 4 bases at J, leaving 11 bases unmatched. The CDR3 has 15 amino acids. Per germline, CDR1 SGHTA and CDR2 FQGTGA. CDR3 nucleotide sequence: TGTGCCAGCGCTACGGGGCGGGGGGGCCGAGAGACCCAGTACTTC. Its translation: CASATGRGGRETQYF. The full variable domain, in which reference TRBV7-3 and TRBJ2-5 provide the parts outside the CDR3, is GAGVSQTPSNKVTEKGKYVELRCDPISGHTALYWYRQSLGQGPEFLIYFQGTGAADDSGLPNDRFFAVRPEGSVSTLKIQRTERGDSAVYLCASATGRGGRETQYFGPGTRLLVL.

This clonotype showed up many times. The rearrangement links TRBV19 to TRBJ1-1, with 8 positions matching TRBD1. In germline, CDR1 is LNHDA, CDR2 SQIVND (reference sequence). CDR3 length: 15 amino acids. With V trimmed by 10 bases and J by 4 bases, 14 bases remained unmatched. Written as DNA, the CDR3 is TGTGCCATCGCTGGACAGGGAGGGATTGGCACTGAAGCTTTCTTT. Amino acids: CAIAGQGGIGTEAFF.

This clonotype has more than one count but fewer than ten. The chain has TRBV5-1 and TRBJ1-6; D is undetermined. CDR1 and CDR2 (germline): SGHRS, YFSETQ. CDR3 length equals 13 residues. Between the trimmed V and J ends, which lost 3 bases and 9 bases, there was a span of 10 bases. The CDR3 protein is CASSSLVGSPLHF. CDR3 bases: TGCGCCAGCAGCTCCCTCGTAGGTTCACCCCTCCACTTT. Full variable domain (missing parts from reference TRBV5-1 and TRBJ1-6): KAGVTQTPRYLIKTRGQQVTLSCSPISGHRSVSWYQQTPGQGLQFLFEYFSETQRNKGNFPGRFSGRQFSNSRSEMNVSTLELGDSALYLCASSSLVGSPLHFGNGTRLTVT.

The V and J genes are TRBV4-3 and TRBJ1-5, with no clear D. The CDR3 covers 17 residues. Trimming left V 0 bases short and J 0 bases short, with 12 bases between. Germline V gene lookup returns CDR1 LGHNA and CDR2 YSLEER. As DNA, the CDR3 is TGCGCCAGCAGCCAAGATTACGGACTTTATAGCAATCAGCCCCAGCATTTT. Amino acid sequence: CASSQDYGLYSNQPQHF.

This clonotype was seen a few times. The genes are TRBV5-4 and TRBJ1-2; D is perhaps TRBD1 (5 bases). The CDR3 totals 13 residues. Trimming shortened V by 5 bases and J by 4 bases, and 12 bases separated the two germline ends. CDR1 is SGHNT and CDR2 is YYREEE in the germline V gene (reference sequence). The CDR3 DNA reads TGTGCCAGCAGTTGGGGCGGCAGCTATGGCTACACCTTC. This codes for CASSWGGSYGYTF. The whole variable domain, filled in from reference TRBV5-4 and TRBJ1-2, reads ETGVTQSPTHLIKTRGQQVTLRCSSQSGHNTVSWYQQALGQGPQFIFQYYREEENGRGNFPPRFSGLQFPNYSSELNVNALELDDSALYLCASSWGGSYGYTFGSGTRLTVV.

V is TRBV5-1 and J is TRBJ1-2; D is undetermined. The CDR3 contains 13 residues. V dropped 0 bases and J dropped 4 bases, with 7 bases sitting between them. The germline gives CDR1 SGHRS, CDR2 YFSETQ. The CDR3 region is CASSLGQVYGYTF. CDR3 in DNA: TGCGCCAGCAGCTTGGGCCAGGTCTATGGCTACACCTTC.

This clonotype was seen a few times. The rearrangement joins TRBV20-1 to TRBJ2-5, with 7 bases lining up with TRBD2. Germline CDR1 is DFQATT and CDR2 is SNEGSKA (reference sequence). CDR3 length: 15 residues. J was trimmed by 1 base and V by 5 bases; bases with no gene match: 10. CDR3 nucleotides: TGCAGTGCTGCCCCAGCGGGGATTACCCAAGAGACCCAGTACTTC. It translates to CSAAPAGITQETQYF.

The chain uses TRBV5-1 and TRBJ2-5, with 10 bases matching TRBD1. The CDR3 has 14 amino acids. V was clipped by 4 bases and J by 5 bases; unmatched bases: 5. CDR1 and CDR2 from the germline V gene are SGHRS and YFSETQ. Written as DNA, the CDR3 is TGCGCCAGCAGCGTGGGACAGGGGAGCGAGACCCAGTACTTC. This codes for CASSVGQGSETQYF.